These 24 T cell receptor beta chains came from one sample sequenced in a study of blood T cell repertoires in COVID-19. The data were produced by immunoSEQ multiplex PCR, yet TCRdb's version contains in-frame clones alone and is incomplete. The profile shows approximately 390,000 clones, more than 75% of them singletons. Sequencing was done on a sample of peripheral blood. The receptors stem from a woman aged 55-69 years with COVID-19, enrolled during active disease.

CDR3 nucleotides: TGTGCCAGCAGTGCGTACAGGGGAAATTCACCCCTCCACTTT. Translated: CASSAYRGNSPLHF. The V and J genes are TRBV27 and TRBJ1-6; 7 positions match TRBD1. The CDR3 covers 14 residues. CDR1 and CDR2 from the germline V gene are MNHEY and SMNVEV (reference sequence). Losses at the gene ends were 5 bases for V and 7 bases for J; bases not matched to a gene: 5.

J is TRBJ1-1 and V is TRBV14; no definite D call. Trimming pared 4 bases from V and 0 bases from J, leaving 12 bases between. CDR3 size: 15 residues. Looked up from germline, CDR1 is SGHDN and CDR2 is FVKESK. The CDR3 spells CASSLLGSLNTEAFF. CDR3 nucleotides: TGTGCCAGCAGCCTCCTAGGGAGTTTGAACACTGAAGCTTTCTTT.

This clone occurred once. CDR3 sequence reads: CASSFQGALSNQPQHF. CDR3 DNA: TGTGCCAGTAGTTTCCAGGGGGCACTTAGCAATCAGCCCCAGCATTTT. The chain joins TRBV19 to TRBJ1-5, with 8 bases lining up with TRBD1. CDR1 is LNHDA, CDR2 SQIVND, per germline (reference sequence). With V trimmed by 5 bases and J by 0 bases, 6 bases remained unmatched. The CDR3 covers 16 residues.

The chain links TRBV10-3 to TRBJ1-2, with a possible D match to TRBD1 (5 bases). Trimming removed 11 bases at V and 4 bases at J, with 14 bases between. The CDR3 loop spans 12 amino acids. Per the germline V gene, CDR1 is ENHRY and CDR2 is SYGVKD. CDR3 in amino acids: CAVSTDGYGYTF. CDR3 nucleotides: TGTGCCGTCTCGACAGATGGCTATGGCTACACCTTC.

The chain uses TRBV2 and TRBJ2-7; TRBD2 matches 9 bases. Losses at the gene ends were 4 bases for V and 9 bases for J; bases not matched to a gene: 4. CDR1 is SNHLY and CDR2 is FYNNEI in the germline V gene. The CDR3 length is 12 residues. The CDR3 bases are TGTGCCAGCAGTGTTCTAGCGGGGTTGCAGTACTTC. It codes for CASSVLAGLQYF.

In its sample, this clone was seen once. The chain couples TRBV5-1 to TRBJ2-5; no clear D. This CDR3 has 12 amino acids. Germline CDR1 SGHRS, CDR2 YFSETQ. The V end lost 1 base, the J end lost 5 bases, and 6 bases lay between the germline ends. The CDR3 DNA reads TGCGCCAGCAGCTTGTCGAGGGAGACCCAGTACTTC. It translates to CASSLSRETQYF.

V gene TRBV6-2 or TRBV6-3 combines with J gene TRBJ2-7, with 9 positions matching TRBD1. Germline V gene lookup returns CDR1 MNHEY and CDR2 SVGEGT. With 6 bases clipped from V and 1 base from J, the junction kept 7 bases outside the gene matches. This CDR3 has 15 amino acids. CDR3 nucleotides: TGTGCCAGCAGCACTACAGGGGGCAGATCCTACGAGCAGTACTTC. Translation gives CASSTTGGRSYEQYF.

V usage is TRBV5-4 and J usage is TRBJ2-3; 7 positions match TRBD1. The germline CDR1 and CDR2 sequences are SGHNT and YYREEE (reference sequence). The CDR3 is made up of 14 amino acids. V gave up 5 bases and J gave up 8 bases; unmatched junction bases: 11. CDR3 sequence reads: CASRTGQSSSTQYF. CDR3 DNA sequence: TGTGCCAGCAGGACGGGACAGTCCTCTTCTACGCAGTATTTT.

This chain links TRBV28 with TRBJ2-7, with TRBD1 identical over 10 bases. CDR3 length equals 19 residues. J gave up 3 bases and V 4 bases, and 18 bases lay outside the gene matches. CDR1 and CDR2 (germline): MDHEN, SYDVKM. In nucleotides, the CDR3 is TGTGCCAGCAGTTCTTTGTTCCACCGGGACAGGGGATATCGCTACGAGCAGTACTTC. This translates into CASSSLFHRDRGYRYEQYF.

The genes are TRBV5-1 and TRBJ1-6; D is possibly TRBD1 (6 bases). CDR1 and CDR2 from the germline V gene are SGHRS and YFSETQ. The CDR3 runs to 17 residues. Trimming removed 1 base at V and 7 bases at J, with 18 bases between. This CDR3 is CASSLSVGGATNSPLHF. The CDR3 nucleotides are TGCGCCAGCAGCTTGTCGGTGGGGGGGGCTACCAATTCACCCCTCCACTTT.

This clone was seen a few times. This chain connects TRBV6-1 to TRBJ1-2, with 8 bases fitting TRBD1. V was pared by 2 bases and J by 10 bases, with 6 bases of the junction left unmatched. Germline-derived CDR1 and CDR2 are MNHNS and SASEGT. The CDR3 sequence is 13 residues long. The CDR3 sequence is CASSEQGARPYTF. CDR3 in DNA: TGTGCCAGCAGTGAACAGGGGGCTCGACCCTACACCTTC.

The chain links TRBV3-1 (or the pseudogene TRBV3-2) to TRBJ2-7; no clear D. Germline V gene sequence: CDR1 LGHDT, CDR2 YNNKEL (reference sequence). V lost 3 bases and J lost 3, with 3 bases in between. This CDR3 has 11 residues. Here the CDR3 DNA reads TGTGCCAGCAGCCATTACTACGAGCAGTACTTC. This translates into CASSHYYEQYF.

The chain links TRBV5-6 to TRBJ1-2; a weak D match, TRBD1 (5 bases). The V and J ends lost 4 bases and 8 bases respectively, with 18 bases between them. CDR3 length: 14 amino acids. Germline CDR1 is SGHDT and CDR2 is YYEEEE. CDR3 sequence (DNA): TGTGCCAGCAGCCGGGACCTCCACGGGGGAGGCTACACCTTC. Encoded protein: CASSRDLHGGGYTF. Full variable domain (rest looked up from reference TRBV5-6 and TRBJ1-2): DAGVTQSPTHLIKTRGQQVTLRCSPKSGHDTVSWYQQALGQGPQFIFQYYEEEERQRGNFPDRFSGHQFPNYSSELNVNALLLGDSALYLCASSRDLHGGGYTFGSGTRLTVV.

This clone was counted once. The chain has TRBV7-3 and TRBJ2-1; TRBD2 matches 9 bases. The CDR3 runs to 16 residues. From germline, CDR1 is SGHTA and CDR2 FQGTGA. The junction had 11 bases not matched to a gene; V was cut back by 5 bases and J by 6 bases. The CDR3 DNA follows: TGTGCCAGCAGCCCTACCATACTAGCGGGTGGCAATGAGCAGTTCTTC. Residues: CASSPTILAGGNEQFF.

This sequence joins TRBV5-1 and TRBJ2-5, with 7 bases that match TRBD2. Trimming removed 3 bases from V and 5 bases from J; junction bases left unmatched: 7. The CDR3 contains 14 residues. Germline CDR1 is SGHRS and CDR2 is YFSETQ. In DNA, the CDR3 is TGCGCCAGCAGCTCCCAGGGACTATTGGAGACCCAGTACTTC. It translates to CASSSQGLLETQYF. Looking up the rest from reference TRBV5-1 and TRBJ2-5 gives the full variable domain: KAGVTQTPRYLIKTRGQQVTLSCSPISGHRSVSWYQQTPGQGLQFLFEYFSETQRNKGNFPGRFSGRQFSNSRSEMNVSTLELGDSALYLCASSSQGLLETQYFGPGTRLLVL.

This sequence joins TRBV6-5 and TRBJ1-2; D is uncertain. Looked up from germline, CDR1 is MNHEY and CDR2 is SVGAGI. Trimming pared 0 bases from V and 8 bases from J, leaving 13 bases between. The CDR3 is 14 residues long. In DNA form, the CDR3 reads TGTGCCAGCAGTTACTCGACTGGGGAGATCGGCTACACCTTC. Encoded protein: CASSYSTGEIGYTF.

The chain couples TRBV28 to TRBJ2-1; TRBD2 matches at 8 bases. This CDR3 comprises 15 residues. The V segment lost 7 bases and the J segment 4 bases; nucleotides outside the gene matches: 9. Germline CDR1 MDHEN, CDR2 SYDVKM. In nucleotides, the CDR3 is TGTGCCAGCACCCGCCCGGCTAGCGGGTACAATGAGCAGTTCTTC. Residues: CASTRPASGYNEQFF.

The gene calls are TRBV7-8 and TRBJ2-2; 14 bases are a match to TRBD2. CDR1 is SGHVS, CDR2 FQNEAQ, per germline. Losses at the gene ends were 5 bases for V and 0 bases for J; bases not matched to a gene: 2. This CDR3 is built from 17 residues. The DNA of the CDR3 is TGTGCCAGCAGCCGGACTAGCGGGGGGCCGAACACCGGGGAGCTGTTTTTT. Protein product: CASSRTSGGPNTGELFF.

The CDR3 here is CASSLLRSTIYF. The CDR3 nucleotides read TGTGCCAGCAGCCTACTTCGGAGCACCATATATTTT. The gene calls are TRBV28 and TRBJ1-3, with D uncertain. The CDR3 length is 12 residues. Germline lookup yields CDR1 MDHEN and CDR2 SYDVKM. The V end was cut by 6 bases, the J end by 9 bases, with 12 bases between.

The rearrangement links TRBV7-2 to TRBJ2-7; D might be TRBD2 (5 bases). CDR1 SGHTA and CDR2 FQGNSA come from the germline V gene. There are 16 residues in the CDR3. Trimming cost V 2 bases and J 5 bases, with 19 bases left between them. Here the CDR3 DNA reads TGTGCCAGCAGCTTATCGAGGGCACCACCGACCCACGAGCAGTACTTC. This encodes CASSLSRAPPTHEQYF.

This chain connects TRBV4-2 to TRBJ2-7; D is perhaps TRBD1 (5 bases). Germline values: CDR1 LGHNA, CDR2 YNFKEQ. Trimming pared 4 bases from V and 5 bases from J, leaving 15 bases between. The CDR3 length is 14 residues. As DNA, the CDR3 is TGTGCCAGCAGCCCAGTCAGGGTTTTCGACGAGCAGTACTTC. This sequence encodes CASSPVRVFDEQYF.

The chain couples TRBV5-1 to TRBJ2-7; D may be TRBD2 (5 bases). Germline V lookup: CDR1 SGHRS, CDR2 YFSETQ. CDR3 size: 14 residues. V was trimmed by 5 bases and J by 3 bases, leaving 15 bases between them. The CDR3 coding sequence is TGCGCCAGCAGTCGGGGTCCCCAGATCTACGAGCAGTACTTC. This sequence encodes CASSRGPQIYEQYF.

The V gene is TRBV27, the J gene TRBJ2-7; unclear D gene. The CDR3 has 16 amino acids. The germline CDR1 and CDR2 sequences are MNHEY and SMNVEV (reference sequence). The germline V and J ends were trimmed by 2 bases and 1 base, with 15 bases remaining between them. CDR3 in DNA: TGTGCCAGCAGTTTAGTCCCGAGCAGGTTTTCCTACGAGCAGTACTTC. It yields the protein CASSLVPSRFSYEQYF.

The chain combines TRBV18 with TRBJ1-5; possible D gene TRBD1, 6 bases. Germline lookup yields CDR1 KGHSH and CDR2 LQKENI. The ends were cut back, 3 bases at V and 1 base at J, with 10 bases in the middle. This CDR3 is built from 15 residues. The CDR3 nucleotides read TGTGCCAGCTCACCGACAGGAGTCAGCAATCAGCCCCAGCATTTT. It is translated as CASSPTGVSNQPQHF.